This T cell receptor (beta chain) originates from a study of blood T cell repertoires in COVID-19. Study-wide background: Sample material is recorded as cDNA or gDNA derived from T cells, B-cell-depleted T cells, or PBMCs.

Original analysis: Estimated nucleated cell counts came from reference gene primer amplification. Some clones are missing from TCRdb's copy, which holds only in-frame ones; the method was immunoSEQ multiplex PCR. The DNA was the basis for D and trimming; V, J and clone size are from that table. The sample holds approximately 25,000 clones, over 60% seen once. The V gene lost 4 bases and the J gene lost 6 bases, with 11 bases spanning the gap. This CDR3 spans 12 amino acids. The germline CDR1 and CDR2 sequences are SGHRS and YFSETQ. The origin of this receptor is a woman older than 75 with acute or convalescent COVID-19. The specimen was peripheral blood. This chain uses TRBV5-1 with TRBJ2-7, with a tentative D call TRBD2 (6 bases). This CDR3 reads CASSPMGGEQYF. The CDR3 DNA sequence: TGCGCCAGCAGCCCGATGGGGGGCGAGCAGTACTTC.